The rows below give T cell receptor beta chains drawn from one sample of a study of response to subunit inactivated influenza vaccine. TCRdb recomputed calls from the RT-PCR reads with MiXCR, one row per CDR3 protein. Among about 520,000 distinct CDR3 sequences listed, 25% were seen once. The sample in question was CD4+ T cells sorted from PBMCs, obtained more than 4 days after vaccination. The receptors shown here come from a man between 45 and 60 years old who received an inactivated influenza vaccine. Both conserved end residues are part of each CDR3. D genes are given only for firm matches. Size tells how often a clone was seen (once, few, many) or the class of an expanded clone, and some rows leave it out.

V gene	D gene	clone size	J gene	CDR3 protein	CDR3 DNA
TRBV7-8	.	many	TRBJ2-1	CASSPHRESVEQFF	TGTGCCAGCAGCCCGCATAGGGAGTCGGTAGAGCAGTTCTTC
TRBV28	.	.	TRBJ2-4	CASSFNMDRLIAKNIQYF	TGTGCCAGCAGTTTCAACATGGACAGATTAATAGCCAAAAACATTCAGTACTTC
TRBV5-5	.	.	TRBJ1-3	CASSLLGLDGNTIYF	TGTGCCAGCAGCCTCTTAGGACTGGACGGAAACACCATATATTTT
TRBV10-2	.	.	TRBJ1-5	CASSEGTRNQPQHF	TGCGCCAGCAGTGAGGGGACCCGCAATCAGCCCCAGCATTTT
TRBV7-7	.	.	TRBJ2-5	CASSLSKAETQYF	TGTGCCAGCAGCTTATCGAAGGCGGAGACCCAGTACTTC
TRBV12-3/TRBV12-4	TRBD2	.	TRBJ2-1	CASSLSGLGFDEQFF	TGTGCCAGCAGTTTATCCGGACTAGGTTTCGATGAGCAGTTCTTC
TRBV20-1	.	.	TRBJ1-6	CSARAPGLYNSPLHF	TGCAGTGCTAGAGCCCCGGGGCTGTATAATTCACCCCTCCACTTT
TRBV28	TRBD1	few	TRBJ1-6	CASSSDRGRRPLHF	TGTGCCAGCAGTTCGGACAGGGGGCGAAGACCCCTCCACTTT
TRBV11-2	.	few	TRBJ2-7	CASSPGSSGISYEQYF	TGTGCCAGCAGCCCGGGAAGTTCGGGAATCTCCTACGAGCAGTACTTC
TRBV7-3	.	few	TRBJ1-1	CASREQGGTEAFF	TGTGCCAGCAGAGAGCAGGGCGGTACTGAAGCTTTCTTT
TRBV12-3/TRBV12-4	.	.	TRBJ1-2	CASTIVRASYTF	TGTGCCAGCACCATAGTCAGGGCTTCCTACACCTTC
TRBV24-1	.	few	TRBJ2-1	CATSSLAGSSYNEQFF	TGTGCCACCAGTTCCCTCGCAGGGAGCTCCTACAATGAGCAGTTCTTC
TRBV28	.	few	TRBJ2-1	CASSLLAEGGNEQFF	TGTGCCAGCAGTCTCCTAGCGGAGGGGGGCAATGAGCAGTTCTTC
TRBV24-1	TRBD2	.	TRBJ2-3	CATKASGLADTQYF	TGTGCCACCAAGGCTAGCGGATTAGCCGATACGCAGTATTTT
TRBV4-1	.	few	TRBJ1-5	CASSQDFQTYSNQPQHF	TGCGCCAGCAGCCAAGATTTCCAGACATATAGCAATCAGCCCCAGCATTTT
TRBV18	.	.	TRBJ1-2	CASSADSSPYGYTF	TGTGCCAGCTCGGCAGATTCTTCCCCCTATGGCTACACCTTC
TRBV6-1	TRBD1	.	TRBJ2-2	CASSPRDRGQTGELFF	TGTGCCAGCAGTCCCCGCGACAGGGGGCAAACCGGGGAGCTGTTTTTT
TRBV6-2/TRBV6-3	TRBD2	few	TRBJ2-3	CASSYSTSGRESTDTQYF	TGTGCCAGCAGTTACTCGACTAGCGGGAGGGAAAGCACAGATACGCAGTATTTT
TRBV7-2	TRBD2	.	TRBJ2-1	CASSLEGTSGRGQFF	TGTGCCAGCAGCTTAGAAGGGACTAGCGGGAGGGGACAGTTCTTC
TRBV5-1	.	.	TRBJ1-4	CASSGSGTANEKLFF	TGCGCCAGCAGCGGATCCGGGACGGCTAATGAAAAACTGTTTTTT
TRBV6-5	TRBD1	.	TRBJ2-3	CASSYVGQGGSSTDTQYF	TGTGCCAGCAGTTACGTTGGACAGGGGGGATCTAGCACAGATACGCAGTATTTT
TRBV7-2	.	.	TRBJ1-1	CASSTPGQWNTEAFF	TGTGCCAGCAGCACCCCGGGACAATGGAACACTGAAGCTTTCTTT
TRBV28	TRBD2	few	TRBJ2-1	CASSSLGLAVINNEQFF	TGTGCCAGCAGTTCCCTCGGACTAGCGGTAATTAACAATGAGCAGTTCTTC
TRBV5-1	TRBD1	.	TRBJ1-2	CASSSTGQGWDGYTF	TGCGCCAGCAGCTCGACGGGACAGGGATGGGATGGCTACACCTTC
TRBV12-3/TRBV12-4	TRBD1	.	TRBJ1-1	CASSRDRSRNTEAFF	TGTGCCAGCAGCCGGGACAGGTCAAGGAACACTGAAGCTTTCTTT
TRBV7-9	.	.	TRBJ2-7	CASQRLGYEQYF	TGTGCATCGCAGCGCTTGGGCTACGAGCAGTACTTC
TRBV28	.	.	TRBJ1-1	CASSLGRGLGWNTEAFF	TGTGCCAGCAGTTTGGGCAGGGGACTTGGTTGGAACACTGAAGCTTTCTTT
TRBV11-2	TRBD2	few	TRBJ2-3	CASSLRWTAGGGTDTQYF	TGTGCCAGCAGCTTAAGATGGACAGCGGGAGGCGGTACAGATACGCAGTATTTT
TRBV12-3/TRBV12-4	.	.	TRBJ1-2	CASSFRSGGQRGYTF	TGTGCCAGCAGTTTTCGATCGGGGGGGCAGCGTGGCTACACCTTC
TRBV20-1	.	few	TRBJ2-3	CSARDLASGTDTQYF	TGCAGTGCTAGAGATCTGGCTAGCGGCACAGATACGCAGTATTTT
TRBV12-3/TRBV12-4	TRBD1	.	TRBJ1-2	CASTRTGSNYGYTF	TGTGCCAGCACTAGGACAGGATCCAACTATGGCTACACCTTC
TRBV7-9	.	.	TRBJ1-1	CASSYGQKNTEAFF	TGTGCCAGCAGCTACGGACAGAAGAACACTGAAGCTTTCTTT
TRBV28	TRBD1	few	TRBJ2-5	CASRGQGALGKETQYF	TGTGCCAGCCGGGGACAGGGGGCGCTGGGGAAAGAGACCCAGTACTTC
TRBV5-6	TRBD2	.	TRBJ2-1	CASSPSGRSNNEQFF	TGTGCCAGCAGCCCTAGCGGGAGGAGTAACAATGAGCAGTTCTTC
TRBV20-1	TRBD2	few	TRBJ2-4	CSDLGTSVDKNIQYF	TGCAGTGACTTAGGGACTAGCGTTGACAAAAACATTCAGTACTTC
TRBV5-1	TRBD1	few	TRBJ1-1	CASSWAVTTGGTEAFF	TGCGCCAGCAGCTGGGCGGTCACTACAGGGGGCACTGAAGCTTTCTTT
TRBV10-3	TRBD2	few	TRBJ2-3	CATGRSDTQYF	TGTGCCACCGGGAGGTCAGATACGCAGTATTTT
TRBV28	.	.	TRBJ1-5	CASSLSGRGRDQPQHF	TGTGCCAGCAGTTTGTCTGGAAGGGGTCGGGATCAGCCCCAGCATTTT
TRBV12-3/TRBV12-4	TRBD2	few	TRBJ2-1	CASSLGFTSGIVAYRHNEQFF	TGTGCCAGCAGTCTAGGCTTTACTAGCGGGATCGTAGCTTACCGTCACAATGAGCAGTTCTTC